Sequencing of this T cell receptor beta chain was carried out in a study of early T cells in non-severe SARS-CoV-2 infection. About the study: It was bulk RNA from unsorted whole blood that was sequenced, and the chains were unpaired.

This clonotype was counted many times. The target antigen is unknown. Per the germline V gene, CDR1 is SEHNR and CDR2 is FQNEAQ (reference sequence). The trim removed 5 bases at V and 9 bases at J, leaving 5 bases unmatched. This CDR3 has 13 amino acids. Researchers tagged individual cDNA molecules with unique molecular identifiers. TCRdb analysed the 5' RACE reads with MiXCR anew, one entry per CDR3 protein. The sample has nearly 50,000 distinct CDR3 sequences; about 6% are singletons. Study findings and constraints: VDJdb matching favored anti-spike CD8 responses, missing private and CD4 specificities.

The sequencing used whole blood, collected at baseline. V and J are TRBV7-9 and TRBJ2-1; 9 bases align to TRBD2. The source of this sequence is an adult who was a healthcare worker with PCR-confirmed SARS-CoV-2 infection or an uninfected control (not recorded which). CDR3 residues: CASSLGLAGEQFF. In DNA form, the CDR3 reads TGTGCCAGCAGCCTGGGACTAGCCGGTGAGCAGTTCTTC. The full variable domain, with the rest looked up from reference TRBV7-9 and TRBJ2-1, is DTGVSQNPRHKITKRGQNVTFRCDPISEHNRLYWYRQTLGQGPEFLTYFQNEAQLEKSRLLSDRFSAERPKGSFSTLEIQRTEQGDSAMYLCASSLGLAGEQFFGPGTRLTVL.